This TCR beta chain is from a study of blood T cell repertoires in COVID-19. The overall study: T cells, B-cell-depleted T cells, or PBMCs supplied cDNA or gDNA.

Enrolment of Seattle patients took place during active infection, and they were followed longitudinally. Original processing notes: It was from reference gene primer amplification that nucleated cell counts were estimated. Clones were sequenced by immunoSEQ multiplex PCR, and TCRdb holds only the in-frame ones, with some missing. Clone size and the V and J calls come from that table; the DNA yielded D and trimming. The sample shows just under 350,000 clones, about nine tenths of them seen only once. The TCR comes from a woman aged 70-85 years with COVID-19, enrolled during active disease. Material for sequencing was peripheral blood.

The CDR3 region has the DNA TGTGCCAGCAGTTGGCAGACTAGCGGGGGTTACAATGAGCAGTTCTTC. Its translation is CASSWQTSGGYNEQFF. The chain is built from TRBV6-5 and TRBJ2-1; 12 bases match TRBD2. V was clipped by 4 bases and J by 4 bases; unmatched bases: 5. CDR1 and CDR2 from the germline V gene are MNHEY and SVGAGI. The CDR3 is 16 residues long.